Included here is one TCR beta chain sequence, with context. Antigen: not known. The entry originates in a study of long-term antiretroviral therapy in people with HIV. Each contributor possessed a minimum of one pre-ART and a minimum of two post-ART PBMC samples. Findings and limits, study-wide: When set beside controls, HIV repertoires had CDR3 length ranges that were narrower. After ART, diversity increased yet remained lower than transplant donor controls. The clones with expansion before ART were dominant in the repertoire at all time points.

This CDR3 is 15 amino acids long. The V end lost 0 bases, the J end lost 4 bases, and 12 bases lay between the germline ends. From germline, CDR1 is MGHRA and CDR2 YSYEKL. Assay version v3.0 of immunoSEQ was used, and it was run at survey level. Here immunoSEQ multiplex PCR was the method, and the copy in TCRdb shows in-frame clones only, minus some. The table shows some 30,000 clones, with 95% to 98% occurring only once. The source material was unsorted PBMCs, sampled 7.6 years after starting antiretroviral therapy. The sequence was collected from a man aged 25-45 years with HIV. This chain joins TRBV4-1 and TRBJ1-2; no clear D gene. CDR3 amino acids: CASSQESTDIYGYTF. For the CDR3, the DNA is TGCGCCAGCAGCCAAGAAAGTACAGACATCTATGGCTACACCTTC.